This TCR beta chain was sequenced for a study of blood T cell repertoires in COVID-19. About the research overall: PBMCs, B-cell-depleted T cells, or T cells were the source of the cDNA or gDNA that made up the material.

The protocol was immunoSEQ multiplex PCR, while the TCRdb copy is restricted to in-frame clones and leaves out a portion. The repertoire includes a few hundred thousand clones, around 90% of them detected once, and under 0.7% sits in the top ten. Participants' own reports of clinical history determined their cohort assignment. In Cohort 3, a recovered donor had either two negative PCRs, clearance, or symptom resolution. V shed 2 bases and J shed 6 bases, with 16 bases lying between them. Germline lookup yields CDR1 WNHNN and CDR2 SYGVQD (reference sequence). The length of the CDR3 is 15 residues. The V gene is TRBV10-1, the J gene TRBJ1-1, with a tentative D call TRBD1 (6 bases). The clonotype was recovered from a man between 18 and 35 years old who had recovered from COVID-19. Sample: PBMCs or T cells enriched from blood (not recorded which). The DNA for the CDR3 is TGCGCCAGCAGTGAGACAACAGGGAATGCGGCTGAAGCTTTCTTT. Protein product: CASSETTGNAAEAFF.